Listed below are T cell receptor beta chains from one sample, sequenced in a study of beta chain features in type 1 diabetes. Here immunoSEQ multiplex PCR was the method, and the copy in TCRdb shows in-frame clones only, minus some. Among approximately 600,000 clones, about an eighth were seen once, and the ten largest hold more than 0.1%. Sequenced material: naive CD4+ T cells from blood. All receptors come from a man aged 30-40 years with type 1 diabetes. CDR3s include the opening cysteine and the closing phenylalanine or tryptophan. A D gene is named only where the DNA matches it firmly. For some rows the clone size is stated as once, few or many, or as a class when expanded; others skip it.

length	D	size	V	J	CDR3	DNA
14	TRBD1	-	TRBV2	TRBJ2-5	CASSEGTGTETQYF	TGTGCCAGCAGTGAGGGGACAGGGACAGAGACCCAGTACTTC
13	-	-	TRBV9	TRBJ1-2	CASSRNTEYGYTF	TGTGCCAGCAGTCGTAATACTGAGTATGGCTACACCTTC
15	-	-	TRBV5-8	TRBJ2-7	CASSLGRTFSYEQYF	TGTGCCAGCAGCCTTGGGCGGACCTTCTCCTACGAGCAGTACTTC
16	-	-	TRBV6-6	TRBJ1-2	CASSYAGTGPNYGYTF	TGTGCCAGCAGTTACGCTGGTACAGGACCTAACTATGGCTACACCTTC
17	TRBD2	few	TRBV30	TRBJ2-3	CAWSGGAGGPGTDTQYF	TGTGCCTGGAGTGGAGGAGCGGGGGGGCCCGGCACAGATACGCAGTATTTT
14	-	few	TRBV5-4	TRBJ2-7	CASSADLSSYEQYF	TGTGCCAGCAGCGCGGACTTGAGCTCCTACGAGCAGTACTTC
15	-	-	TRBV7-2	TRBJ1-1	CASSLQGSMNTEAFF	TGTGCCAGCAGCCTACAGGGATCAATGAACACTGAAGCTTTCTTT
10	-	many	TRBV23-1	TRBJ1-2	CASSQGGYTF	TGCGCCAGCAGTCAGGGAGGCTACACCTTC
17	-	-	TRBV18	TRBJ1-4	CASSPNTGLATNEKLFF	TGTGCCAGCTCACCAAACACAGGGCTCGCAACTAATGAAAAACTGTTTTTT
13	-	-	TRBV18	TRBJ2-7	CASSLDRAYEQYF	TGTGCCAGCTCGTTGGACAGAGCCTACGAGCAGTACTTC
14	-	-	TRBV2	TRBJ2-7	CASRLDSGIYEQYF	TGTGCCAGCAGGTTGGACAGCGGAATTTACGAGCAGTACTTC
14	TRBD1	-	TRBV11-3	TRBJ2-7	CASSGRTGNYEQYF	TGTGCCAGCAGCGGTCGGACAGGCAACTACGAGCAGTACTTC
11	TRBD1	few	TRBV20-1	TRBJ2-7	CSAKAGGEQYF	TGCAGTGCTAAAGCAGGGGGCGAGCAGTACTTC
15	-	-	TRBV29-1	TRBJ2-1	CSVVIQALSYNEQFF	TGCAGCGTTGTTATACAGGCCCTCTCCTACAATGAGCAGTTCTTC
11	-	few	TRBV2	TRBJ1-2	CASSEESGYTF	TGTGCCAGCAGTGAAGAAAGCGGCTACACCTTC
18	TRBD2	-	TRBV7-8	TRBJ2-5	CASSSTWTSGGILKTQYF	TGTGCCAGCAGCTCCACCTGGACTAGCGGGGGTATCTTGAAGACCCAGTACTTC
14	-	-	TRBV4-3	TRBJ2-5	CASSRQGPQETQYF	TGCGCCAGCAGCCGTCAGGGTCCCCAAGAGACCCAGTACTTC
16	TRBD1	-	TRBV7-3	TRBJ2-2	CASSSQGALNTGELFF	TGTGCCAGCAGCTCGCAGGGGGCTTTGAACACCGGGGAGCTGTTTTTT
13	-	few	TRBV29-1	TRBJ2-3	CSVAGPYTDTQYF	TGCAGCGTTGCGGGACCCTACACAGATACGCAGTATTTT
12	-	-	TRBV5-5	TRBJ2-7	CASSLEIYEQYF	TGTGCCAGCAGCTTGGAAATCTACGAGCAGTACTTC